This paragraph covers one TCR beta chain sequence. Here immunoSEQ multiplex PCR was the method, and the copy in TCRdb shows in-frame clones only, minus some. Of 40,000 or so clones listed, approximately 83% are singletons. The data were taken from a study of T cells in localized non-small cell lung cancer. CDR1 and CDR2 from the germline V gene are SGHNT and YYREEE (reference sequence). V dropped 1 base and J dropped 0; count of bases not matched to a gene: 6. The CDR3 is made up of 16 amino acids. This sequence joins TRBV5-4 and TRBJ1-1, with 7 bases fitting TRBD1. The TCR originated in a man aged 40 to 75 with stage I lung adenocarcinoma. Here the sequenced sample was peripheral blood, taken before any cancer treatment. CDR3 sequence: CASSLPLTGLNTEAFF. CDR3 sequence (DNA): TGTGCCAGCAGCTTGCCCCTGACAGGGTTGAACACTGAAGCTTTCTTT. Together with reference TRBV5-4 and TRBJ1-1, the CDR3 gives the full variable domain: ETGVTQSPTHLIKTRGQQVTLRCSSQSGHNTVSWYQQALGQGPQFIFQYYREEENGRGNFPPRFSGLQFPNYSSELNVNALELDDSALYLCASSLPLTGLNTEAFFGQGTRLTVV.